This T cell receptor beta chain was obtained from a study of OX40 agonist ivuxolimab in advanced cancers. Looking at the study overall: In this cohort, patients received ivuxolimab, an agonistic anti-OX40 (CD134) antibody. Three patients showed partial responses: one hepatocellular carcinoma and two cutaneous melanoma cases. The study's findings and limits: Relative to CD4+ cells, CD8+ T cells on average had more expanded clones.

About this clone itself: Its antigen is as yet unknown.

CDR1 is SGHTA and CDR2 is FQGTGA in the germline V gene. V was pared by 8 bases and J by 0 bases, with 15 bases between. The CDR3 consists of 15 residues. This table comes from immunoSEQ multiplex PCR, and its TCRdb copy is limited to in-frame clones, with some not included. The data hold tens of thousands of clones, with approximately 80% observed a single time. This receptor was obtained from an adult with an advanced solid tumor such as melanoma, head and neck, liver or kidney cancer. V gene TRBV7-3 combines with J gene TRBJ2-3, with D uncertain. The sample here was CD4+ or CD8+ T cells sorted from blood, taken in a trial of the OX40 agonist ivuxolimab. CDR3 region: CASSSWVSSTDTQYF. The CDR3 DNA reads as TGTGCCAGCTCTTCATGGGTCTCTAGCACAGATACGCAGTATTTT.